One sample yielded the 25 T cell receptor beta chains listed below, sequenced in a study of blood T cell repertoires in COVID-19. Here immunoSEQ multiplex PCR was the method, and the copy in TCRdb shows in-frame clones only, minus some. The table lists 300,000 to 500,000 clones, around 89% of them singletons. The specimen was PBMCs or T cells enriched from blood (not recorded which). These receptors all come from a woman aged 25 to 39 with acute COVID-19.

This rearrangement joins TRBV7-3 to TRBJ2-1; D may be TRBD2 (5 bases). CDR1 and CDR2 (germline): SGHTA, FQGTGA. The CDR3 has 12 amino acids. V was pared by 3 bases and J by 9 bases, with 9 bases between. The CDR3 is CASSLDWGEQFF. In DNA, the CDR3 is TGTGCCAGCAGCTTGGACTGGGGTGAGCAGTTCTTC.

Note on this clone: Germline and junction disagree at one end, which may indicate a read error. J is TRBJ1-4 and V is TRBV5-6, with 8 positions matching TRBD1. This CDR3 comprises 14 residues. Germline V CDR1 and CDR2: SGHDT, YYEEEE. The CDR3 DNA sequence: TGTGCCAGCAGCCTAGGGACAGGTTATGAACAACTGTTTTTT. Translation gives CASSLGTGYEQLFF. The full variable domain, completed using reference TRBV5-6 and TRBJ1-4, is DAGVTQSPTHLIKTRGQQVTLRCSPKSGHDTVSWYQQALGQGPQFIFQYYEEEERQRGNFPDRFSGHQFPNYSSELNVNALLLGDSALYLCASSLGTGYEQLFFGSGTQLSVL.

The chain recombines TRBV21-1 with TRBJ1-2. TRBV21-1 is recorded as a pseudogene. The length of the CDR3 is 17 residues. DNA of the CDR3: TGTGCCAGCAGCAAAGGACTCACAATTGGCAACAACTATGGCTACACCTTC. Its protein product is CASSKGLTIGNNYGYTF.

The chain recombines TRBV7-9 with TRBJ2-7; the D gene is possibly TRBD1 (6 bases). Deletions cut 5 bases from V and 4 bases from J, with 9 bases between. From germline, CDR1 is SEHNR and CDR2 FQNEAQ (reference sequence). The CDR3 is 12 amino acids. CDR3: CASSRTEYEQYF. The CDR3 nucleotides read TGTGCCAGCAGCCGGACAGAGTACGAGCAGTACTTC.

This chain joins TRBV11-1 and TRBJ1-1; tentatively, D is TRBD1 (5 bases). The V end was cut by 4 bases, the J end by 4 bases, with 16 bases between. The CDR3 loop spans 15 amino acids. Germline CDR1 is SGHAT and CDR2 is FQDESV (reference sequence). This CDR3 reads CASSSQGLGATEAFF. CDR3 nucleotides: TGTGCCAGCAGCTCTCAGGGACTTGGCGCCACTGAAGCTTTCTTT.

The chain carries TRBV24-1 and TRBJ1-2, with D tentatively TRBD1 (6 bases). This CDR3 comprises 14 residues. V was shortened by 5 bases and J by 3 bases, with 12 bases between the two germline ends. Germline V gene lookup returns CDR1 KGHDR and CDR2 SFDVKD. The DNA for the CDR3 is TGTGCCACCAGTGCGTGGGACATGCACTATGGCTACACCTTC. This translates into CATSAWDMHYGYTF.

In its sample, this clone was seen once. This chain links TRBV7-9 with TRBJ1-2, with 8 positions matching TRBD1. The V and J ends lost 5 bases and 1 base, in that order; junction bases with no gene match: 9. The germline CDR1 and CDR2 sequences are SEHNR and FQNEAQ (reference sequence). The CDR3 length is 16 residues. The CDR3 region is CASSTRTGHSNYGYTF. The CDR3, as DNA: TGTGCCAGCAGCACCCGGACAGGGCATAGTAACTATGGCTACACCTTC.

The rearrangement joins TRBV5-1 to TRBJ1-1; D is ambiguous. V was shortened by 0 bases and J by 1 base, with 16 bases between the two germline ends. This CDR3 is built from 17 residues. Germline loops: CDR1 SGHRS, CDR2 YFSETQ. As DNA, the CDR3 is TGCGCCAGCAGCTTGGAAAGAAGGCCTACGGGGAACACTGAAGCTTTCTTT. Its translation: CASSLERRPTGNTEAFF.

The rearrangement uses TRBV10-3 and TRBJ2-3; 11 positions agree with TRBD2. V was clipped by 10 bases and J by 1 base; unmatched bases: 4. The CDR3 extends over 14 amino acids. Germline V gives CDR1 ENHRY, CDR2 SYGVKD. The CDR3 nucleotides are TGTGCCACTCGGACTAGCGGGCGCACAGATACGCAGTATTTT. Translating gives CATRTSGRTDTQYF.

The chain combines TRBV7-7 with TRBJ2-1, with TRBD2 matching 9 bases. In germline, CDR1 is SSHAT, CDR2 FNYEAQ (reference sequence). Trimming took 1 base from V and 8 from J; bases not matched to a gene: 6. The CDR3 sequence is 15 residues long. In nucleotides, the CDR3 is TGTGCCAGCAGCTTAGGTCTAGCGGGGTTGGATGAGCAGTTCTTC. This sequence encodes CASSLGLAGLDEQFF.

J is TRBJ2-7 and V is TRBV27, with D tentatively TRBD1 (6 bases). Trimming removed 5 bases from V and 6 bases from J, with 17 bases in between. This CDR3 is built from 14 residues. Germline CDR1 is MNHEY and CDR2 is SMNVEV (reference sequence). CDR3 sequence: CASSIGQPLIEQYF. CDR3 nucleotides: TGTGCCAGCAGTATCGGACAGCCCCTGATCGAGCAGTACTTC.

This clone was recorded once. This sequence joins TRBV7-3 and TRBJ2-3, with D perhaps matching TRBD2 (6 bases). Between the trimmed V and J ends, which lost 3 bases and 6 bases, there was a span of 13 bases. There are 14 residues in the CDR3. CDR1 is SGHTA, CDR2 FQGTGA, per germline. In nucleotides, the CDR3 is TGTGCCAGCAGCTTCCGGGACTTCCACGATACGCAGTATTTT. It encodes CASSFRDFHDTQYF. Drawing the rest from reference TRBV7-3 and TRBJ2-3, the complete variable domain is GAGVSQTPSNKVTEKGKYVELRCDPISGHTALYWYRQSLGQGPEFLIYFQGTGAADDSGLPNDRFFAVRPEGSVSTLKIQRTERGDSAVYLCASSFRDFHDTQYFGPGTRLTVL.

This sequence joins TRBV19 and TRBJ1-4, with D possibly being TRBD1 (6 bases). Looked up from germline, CDR1 is LNHDA and CDR2 is SQIVND (reference sequence). The germline V and J ends were trimmed by 3 bases and 5 bases, with 13 bases remaining between them. The CDR3 runs 15 residues. The CDR3 region is CASSIRDKANEKLFF. CDR3 nucleotide sequence: TGTGCCAGTAGTATTAGGGACAAGGCAAATGAAAAACTGTTTTTT. The full variable domain, with the rest looked up from reference TRBV19 and TRBJ1-4, is DGGITQSPKYLFRKEGQNVTLSCEQNLNHDAMYWYRQDPGQGLRLIYYSQIVNDFQKGDIAEGYSVSREKKESFPLTVTSAQKNPTAFYLCASSIRDKANEKLFFGSGTQLSVL.

The chain links TRBV18 to TRBJ1-5; D unclear. Trimming took off 3 bases at V and 5 bases at J, with 8 bases between the two ends. This CDR3 is 13 amino acids long. Germline-derived CDR1 and CDR2 are KGHSH and LQKENI. CDR3 coding DNA: TGTGCCAGCTCACCCTTAGGAGATCAGCCCCAGCATTTT. Its protein is CASSPLGDQPQHF. Drawing the rest from reference TRBV18 and TRBJ1-5, the complete variable domain is NAGVMQNPRHLVRRRGQEARLRCSPMKGHSHVYWYRQLPEEGLKFMVYLQKENIIDESGMPKERFSAEFPKEGPSILRIQQVVRGDSAAYFCASSPLGDQPQHFGDGTRLSIL.

This chain connects TRBV5-8 to TRBJ2-1, with a possible D match to TRBD1 (5 bases). V was cut by 0 bases and J by 10 bases, with 17 bases left in between. Germline V gene sequence: CDR1 SGHTS, CDR2 YDEGEE. The CDR3 totals 15 residues. The CDR3 reads CASSLGLSLQEEQFF. CDR3 coding DNA: TGTGCCAGCAGCTTGGGCCTATCCTTACAGGAGGAGCAGTTCTTC.

This clone was observed a handful of times. The chain employs TRBV5-6 and TRBJ1-5, with D tentatively TRBD1 (5 bases). Germline CDR1 SGHDT, CDR2 YYEEEE. Trimming left V 0 bases short and J 2 bases short, with 9 bases between. The CDR3 is 15 amino acids. CDR3 bases: TGTGCCAGCAGCTTGGATGGGGCAGGCAATCAGCCCCAGCATTTT. It codes for CASSLDGAGNQPQHF.

The gene calls are TRBV19 and TRBJ1-5; no reliable D call. Trimming took off 3 bases at V and 3 bases at J, with 12 bases between the two ends. The CDR3 length is 15 residues. The V gene's germline CDR1 is LNHDA and CDR2 SQIVND (reference sequence). The CDR3 region has the DNA TGTGCCAGTAGTATGCGGCGGAACCCCAATCAGCCCCAGCATTTT. Protein product: CASSMRRNPNQPQHF.

J is TRBJ2-2 and V is TRBV7-8; no firm D call. V lost 6 bases, J lost 1 base, and 9 bases lay in between. Germline V gene data show CDR1 as SGHVS and CDR2 as FQNEAQ. The CDR3 covers 14 residues. The CDR3 DNA follows: TGTGCCAGCAGACAGACCTTGAACACCGGGGAGCTGTTTTTT. It is translated as CASRQTLNTGELFF.

The CDR3 is CASSSQNYEQYF. DNA for the CDR3: TGTGCCAGCAGCTCCCAGAATTACGAGCAGTACTTC. This sequence joins TRBV5-8 and TRBJ2-7; D call uncertain. Germline CDR1 is SGHTS and CDR2 is YDEGEE. The V end lost 3 bases, the J end lost 4 bases, and 8 bases lay between the germline ends. This CDR3 comprises 12 residues.

The chain couples TRBV5-1 to TRBJ2-2; D is perhaps TRBD2 (5 bases). CDR3 length: 15 amino acids. Trimming took off 7 bases at V and 3 bases at J, with 16 bases between the two ends. Germline V gene data show CDR1 as SGHRS and CDR2 as YFSETQ. Here the CDR3 reads CASAPRRQDTGELFF. DNA of the CDR3: TGCGCCAGCGCCCCGAGGAGGCAGGACACCGGGGAGCTGTTTTTT.

CDR3 bases: TGCGCCAGCAGTGAGATCTTGGCAGGGTCTTCACACTCTGGGGCCAACGTCCTGACTTTC. This codes for CASSEILAGSSHSGANVLTF. The rearrangement uses TRBV10-1 and TRBJ2-6; TRBD1 might be the D (5 bases). The length of the CDR3 is 20 residues. Germline CDR1 reads WNHNN; CDR2 reads SYGVQD (reference sequence). The V end was cut by 2 bases, the J end by 0 bases, with 20 bases between.

The chain employs TRBV2 and TRBJ2-7; 7 bases are a match to TRBD1. J gave up 2 bases and V 5 bases, and 9 bases lay outside the gene matches. Germline loops: CDR1 SNHLY, CDR2 FYNNEI. The CDR3 is 15 residues long. The CDR3 DNA reads as TGTGCCAGCAGTATCGACAGGGAATTAACCTACGAGCAGTACTTC. Amino acids: CASSIDRELTYEQYF.

This chain joins TRBV6-4 and TRBJ2-1; possibly TRBD2 for D (6 bases). Per the germline V gene, CDR1 is MRHNA and CDR2 is SNTAGT. The CDR3 length is 17 residues. V lost 4 bases to trimming and J lost 5 bases, with 21 bases between them. CDR3 in DNA: TGTGCCAGCAGTGCCCTTCCTAGGGGCGGGGCCCACAATGAGCAGTTCTTC. Protein product: CASSALPRGGAHNEQFF.

The chain has TRBV6-5 and TRBJ2-6; no definite D call. The germline V gene has CDR1 MNHEY and CDR2 SVGAGI. V lost 7 bases and J 0 bases, leaving 4 bases between the germline ends. The CDR3 is made up of 13 amino acids. CDR3 region: CASTRSGANVLTF. The CDR3 region has the DNA TGTGCCAGCACCCGCTCTGGGGCCAACGTCCTGACTTTC.

This sequence joins TRBV5-6 and TRBJ1-2; 8 bases align to TRBD1. The CDR3 sequence is 16 residues long. Germline CDR1 reads SGHDT; CDR2 reads YYEEEE. Trimming removed 0 bases from V and 8 bases from J; junction bases left unmatched: 12. For the CDR3, the DNA is TGTGCCAGCAGCTTGGGGCGGGGACAGGACTCCGCGGGCTACACCTTC. This sequence encodes CASSLGRGQDSAGYTF.